One and the same sample provided the 18 T cell receptor beta chains below, sequenced in a study of CXCR3-negative and CXCR3-positive naive CD8 T cells. UMI labels and 5' RACE were used to prepare the TRB cDNA libraries. TCRdb re-analyzed the 5' RACE reads; it lists each CDR3 protein once, without DNA. The table lists 100,000 to 150,000 distinct CDR3 sequences, with roughly 0.31% in the top ten. The sample taken for sequencing was naive CXCR3- CD8+ T cells from blood. The sample's subset: CD45RO-CCR7+CD27+CD95- naive CD8+ T cells lacking CXCR3 (TNR3-). These receptors came from a human donor in good health. Some clones in this sample may be carry-over from other donors' samples.

The J gene is TRBJ2-1, the V gene TRBV6-2 or TRBV6-3. Germline values: CDR1 MNHEY, CDR2 SVGEGT. The CDR3 loop spans 11 amino acids. The CDR3 is CASRFVNEQFF.

V is TRBV28 and J is TRBJ2-7; TCRdb picks TRBD1, but there is no DNA to check that call. The length of the CDR3 is 14 residues. CDR1 and CDR2 from the germline V gene are MDHEN and SYDVKM. CDR3 in amino acids: CASTPRENYYEQYF. Filled out from reference TRBV28 and TRBJ2-7, the complete variable domain reads DVKVTQSSRYLVKRTGEKVFLECVQDMDHENMFWYRQDPGLGLRLIYFSYDVKMKEKGDIPEGYSVSREKKERFSLILESASTNQTSMYLCASTPRENYYEQYFGPGTRLTVT.

CDR3 sequence reads: CASPGRTDTQYF. The V gene is TRBV2, the J gene TRBJ2-3; as DNA is missing, the TRBD1 call by TCRdb cannot be tested. The germline gives CDR1 SNHLY, CDR2 FYNNEI. This CDR3 has 12 residues.

V gene TRBV24-1 combines with J gene TRBJ2-6; the D call from TCRdb, TRBD2, cannot be confirmed without DNA. The germline gives CDR1 KGHDR, CDR2 SFDVKD. CDR3 length: 19 residues. Here the CDR3 reads CATSDLREDTISEANVLTF.

The chain has TRBV12-3 or TRBV12-4 and TRBJ1-4; TCRdb's D call, TRBD1, is unchecked because there is no DNA. This CDR3 is 14 amino acids long. The CDR3 spells CASTTGGTNEKLFF.

The chain is built from TRBV29-1 and TRBJ1-2; absent DNA, TCRdb's TRBD1 call cannot be checked. Germline V gene lookup returns CDR1 SQVTM and CDR2 ANQGSEA. This CDR3 is 14 amino acids long. The CDR3 loop reads CSVEEGVGVYGYTF.

The V and J genes are TRBV7-8 and TRBJ2-3; the D gene TCRdb calls, TRBD2, cannot be checked with no DNA. There are 18 residues in the CDR3. From germline, CDR1 is SGHVS and CDR2 FQNEAQ. This CDR3 is CASSSPRGTSAPPDTQYF.

This chain joins TRBV28 and TRBJ2-5; TCRdb outputs TRBD1, but without DNA this stays unchecked. The CDR3 extends over 14 amino acids. Germline CDR1 MDHEN, CDR2 SYDVKM. Here the CDR3 reads CASSFPGGQETQYF. The full variable domain, completed using reference TRBV28 and TRBJ2-5, is DVKVTQSSRYLVKRTGEKVFLECVQDMDHENMFWYRQDPGLGLRLIYFSYDVKMKEKGDIPEGYSVSREKKERFSLILESASTNQTSMYLCASSFPGGQETQYFGPGTRLLVL.

This chain uses TRBV27 with TRBJ2-7; TCRdb indicates TRBD1, and absent DNA this call remains unverified. The CDR3 has 13 amino acids. Germline CDR1 and CDR2: MNHEY and SMNVEV (reference sequence). CDR3 sequence reads: CASSFAPSYEQYF.

The chain has TRBV28 and TRBJ2-1. In germline, CDR1 is MDHEN, CDR2 SYDVKM. This CDR3 is built from 15 residues. The CDR3: CASSLLASSYNEQFF.

The chain uses TRBV29-1 and TRBJ1-2; TCRdb designates TRBD1, a call that cannot be tested without DNA. Per germline, CDR1 SQVTM and CDR2 ANQGSEA. This CDR3 region has 15 residues. The CDR3: CSVVGGKGEGYGYTF.

The chain joins TRBV3-1 to TRBJ2-5; TCRdb returns TRBD1, unconfirmable since there is no DNA. There are 15 residues in the CDR3. Germline values: CDR1 LGHDT, CDR2 YNNKEL (reference sequence). The CDR3 spells CASRLKQGAGETQYF.

This chain joins TRBV25-1 and TRBJ2-7; TCRdb lists TRBD2, though no DNA is available to test this call. The V gene's germline CDR1 is MGHDK and CDR2 SYGVNS. CDR3 length: 14 residues. CDR3 residues: CASSGGDGPYEQYF.

CDR3 sequence: CASSARTPSGSGANVLTF. The chain has TRBV9 and TRBJ2-6; as DNA is missing, the TRBD1 call by TCRdb cannot be tested. Germline CDR1 is SGDLS and CDR2 is YYNGEE. The CDR3 contains 18 residues. The entire variable domain, with the rest obtained from reference TRBV9 and TRBJ2-6, is as follows: DSGVTQTPKHLITATGQRVTLRCSPRSGDLSVYWYQQSLDQGLQFLIQYYNGEERAKGNILERFSAQQFPDLHSELNLSSLELGDSALYFCASSARTPSGSGANVLTFGAGSRLTVL.

The chain has TRBV4-1 and TRBJ2-7; TCRdb's D call of TRBD1 is untestable without DNA. From germline, CDR1 is MGHRA and CDR2 YSYEKL. CDR3 size: 15 residues. CDR3 protein: CASSQITGDLYEQYF.

This chain uses TRBV7-6 with TRBJ2-1. The germline CDR1 and CDR2 sequences are SGHVS and FNYEAQ. This CDR3 comprises 13 residues. This CDR3 reads CASSLVSYNEQCF.

This chain joins TRBV29-1 and TRBJ1-1. Germline values: CDR1 SQVTM, CDR2 ANQGSEA. The CDR3 has 12 amino acids. This chain's CDR3 is CSVGLGNTEAFF.

The J gene is TRBJ2-1, the V gene TRBV29-1; there is no DNA to check the TCRdb D call of TRBD1. Germline lookup yields CDR1 SQVTM and CDR2 ANQGSEA. This CDR3 has 12 residues. CDR3 region: CSVADNYNEQFF.